The 4 T cell receptor beta chains listed next were all sequenced from one sample in a study of cytomegalovirus exposure and HLA in healthy donors. The repertoire was sequenced with immunoSEQ multiplex PCR; TCRdb's copy has only in-frame clones and lacks some. The sample lists 50,000 to 65,000 clones; roughly 94% were seen once. Specimen: PBMCs. These receptor sequences come from a woman aged 18-29 years in good health and CMV-seropositive.

In this sample, this clone turned up a few times. The CDR3 spells CASSWTPNTEAFF. The DNA of the CDR3 is TGTGCCAGCTCCTGGACACCGAACACTGAAGCTTTCTTT. This rearrangement joins TRBV27 to TRBJ1-1; TRBD1 might be the D (5 bases). There are 13 residues in the CDR3. Germline lookup yields CDR1 MNHEY and CDR2 SMNVEV (reference sequence). The ends were cut back, 8 bases at V and 1 base at J, with 11 bases in the middle.

V gene TRBV29-1 combines with J gene TRBJ1-3; D is perhaps TRBD1 (6 bases). Germline CDR1 SQVTM, CDR2 ANQGSEA. This CDR3 comprises 13 residues. Trimming shortened V by 4 bases and J by 6 bases, and 13 bases separated the two germline ends. The CDR3 nucleotides read TGCAGCGTTGCTCCAGGGGTTGAAAACACCATATATTTT. Translated: CSVAPGVENTIYF.

The genes are TRBV18 and TRBJ1-2, with 7 bases aligning to TRBD1. The CDR3 extends over 13 amino acids. V lost 3 bases to trimming and J lost 6 bases; unmatched junction nucleotides: 4. Germline-derived CDR1 and CDR2 are KGHSH and LQKENI. This CDR3 is CASSPRQGDGYTF. The CDR3, as DNA: TGTGCCAGCTCACCGAGACAGGGAGATGGCTACACCTTC.

This clone appeared once. This sequence joins TRBV28 and TRBJ2-3, with 7 bases lining up with TRBD2. Germline values: CDR1 MDHEN, CDR2 SYDVKM. This CDR3 contains 15 residues. With V trimmed by 6 bases and J by 0 bases, 6 bases remained unmatched. This CDR3 is CASSPVRGSTDTQYF. The CDR3, as DNA: TGTGCCAGCAGCCCCGTGCGGGGGAGCACAGATACGCAGTATTTT. Full variable domain (rest looked up from reference TRBV28 and TRBJ2-3): DVKVTQSSRYLVKRTGEKVFLECVQDMDHENMFWYRQDPGLGLRLIYFSYDVKMKEKGDIPEGYSVSREKKERFSLILESASTNQTSMYLCASSPVRGSTDTQYFGPGTRLTVL.